This T cell receptor (beta chain) was recorded in a study of blood T cell repertoires in COVID-19. Study-wide background: COVID-19 samples, acute and convalescent, were from the United States, Italy and Spain.

The CDR3 extends over 14 amino acids. Germline CDR1 reads MDHEN; CDR2 reads SYDVKM. V was cut by 3 bases and J by 7 bases, with 10 bases left in between. Original methodology: Estimates of nucleated cell counts were drawn from the amplification of reference gene primers. Measured with immunoSEQ multiplex PCR; TCRdb has only the in-frame clones, and not every one. V, J and clone size derive from that table, while D and trimming were established from the DNA sequence. Of under 250,000 clones in the sample, 87% were seen once. The table lists this clone with a count of one. The chain employs TRBV28 and TRBJ1-6; D is undetermined. Sequencing input: peripheral blood. The receptor was derived from a man between 18 and 35 years old with active or convalescent COVID-19. The CDR3 spells CASSFWQTNSPLHF. DNA of the CDR3: TGTGCCAGCAGTTTCTGGCAAACCAATTCACCCCTCCACTTT.